The 23 T cell receptor beta chains presented below share a single source sample, sequenced in a study of early T cells in non-severe SARS-CoV-2 infection (dated by TCRdb to the early 2020s). The method was 5' RACE. Sequencer: NextSeq 500. The public reads were reprocessed in TCRdb via fastp at Q25 and MiXCR, keeping in-frame beta chains. Each entry is one CDR3 protein sequence, shown with its most common DNA and genes. Here the sample has some 55,000 distinct CDR3 sequences; roughly 12% occur a single time. Jointly, the top ten make up about 3.1% of the sample. The sequenced material came from whole blood. The receptor set was obtained from an adult who was a healthcare worker with PCR-confirmed SARS-CoV-2 infection or an uninfected control (not recorded which).

The sample holds many counts of this clonotype. V is TRBV7-9 and J is TRBJ2-5, with D perhaps being TRBD1 or TRBD2 (5 bases each). Germline assignment: CDR1 SEHNR and CDR2 FQNEAQ (reference sequence). Trimming pared 5 bases from V and 2 bases from J, leaving 21 bases between. The CDR3 runs to 17 residues. The CDR3 DNA is TGTGCCAGCAGCCCCACGCTCCGGGACGGGGCACAAGAGACCCAGTACTTC. Amino acid sequence: CASSPTLRDGAQETQYF.

The chain couples TRBV5-1 to TRBJ2-5; 7 positions agree with TRBD1. The J segment lost 3 bases and the V segment lost 1 base, leaving 3 bases of the junction unmatched. Germline lookup yields CDR1 SGHRS and CDR2 YFSETQ. The CDR3 runs 14 residues. CDR3 bases: TGCGCCAGCAGCTTGTACGGACAGGAAGAGACCCAGTACTTC. Protein product: CASSLYGQEETQYF.

This clonotype was seen repeatedly, ten times or more. The chain has TRBV12-5 and TRBJ2-3; D is unclear. The ends were cut back, 5 bases at V and 2 bases at J, with 14 bases in the middle. From germline, CDR1 is LGHNT and CDR2 FRNRAP. The CDR3 runs to 15 residues. The CDR3 sequence: CASGQAAGPTDTQYF. The CDR3, as DNA: TGTGCTAGTGGTCAGGCGGCAGGCCCCACAGATACGCAGTATTTT.

There are many counts of this clonotype. This chain links TRBV4-2 with TRBJ2-1; the match to TRBD2 covers 9 bases. Germline values: CDR1 LGHNA, CDR2 YNFKEQ. This CDR3 has 14 amino acids. V lost 1 base, J lost 12 bases, and 7 bases stayed unmatched. CDR3 nucleotide sequence: TGTGCCAGCAGCCAAGGAGGAGAACTAGCGGGGCAGTTCTTC. This sequence encodes CASSQGGELAGQFF.

A word on this clonotype: The missing conserved phenylalanine or tryptophan at the end of this CDR3 makes a read error likely. The chain has TRBV3-1 and TRBJ2-1; D is undetermined. The CDR3 runs 12 residues. Germline V gives CDR1 LGHDT, CDR2 YNNKEL (reference sequence). V gave up 8 bases and J gave up 6 bases, with 11 bases separating them. The CDR3 here is CASSIGANEQFL. The DNA for the CDR3 is TGTGCCAGCTCGATAGGAGCCAATGAGCAGTTCCTC.

The genes are TRBV27 and TRBJ1-4, with D unclear. From germline, CDR1 is MNHEY and CDR2 SMNVEV (reference sequence). The V end lost 4 bases, the J end lost 0 bases, and 3 bases lay between the germline ends. The CDR3 runs to 13 residues. The CDR3 here is CASSSSTNEKLFF. CDR3 nucleotide sequence: TGTGCCAGCAGTTCCTCAACTAATGAAAAACTGTTTTTT.

This clonotype was seen at least ten times. The genes are TRBV6-6 and TRBJ2-1; tentatively, D is TRBD2 (5 bases). This CDR3 has 14 residues. The ends were cut back, 0 bases at V and 3 bases at J, with 6 bases in the middle. In germline, CDR1 is MNHNY, CDR2 SVGAGI (reference sequence). CDR3 residues: CASSYSRVYNEQFF. The CDR3 bases are TGTGCCAGCAGTTACTCGAGGGTCTACAATGAGCAGTTCTTC.

This clonotype showed up many times. The chain carries TRBV20-1 and TRBJ2-5, with D perhaps TRBD2 (5 bases). Trimming removed 1 base at V and 4 bases at J, with 19 bases between. There are 16 residues in the CDR3. Germline V lookup: CDR1 DFQATT, CDR2 SNEGSKA (reference sequence). CDR3 residues: CSARGGGRGSIETQYF. The CDR3 DNA reads TGCAGTGCTAGAGGGGGTGGGCGCGGGTCCATAGAGACCCAGTACTTC.

The V gene is TRBV6-5, the J gene TRBJ1-1, with D hard to call. Germline CDR1 is MNHEY and CDR2 is SVGAGI. Trimming pared 0 bases from V and 4 bases from J, leaving 3 bases between. CDR3 length: 12 residues. CDR3 sequence: CASSYSPTEAFF. The CDR3 bases are TGTGCCAGCAGTTACTCCCCCACTGAAGCTTTCTTT.

This clonotype occurred a few times. This chain links TRBV11-2 with TRBJ1-6; D is uncertain. There are 15 residues in the CDR3. Germline V gene lookup returns CDR1 SGHAT and CDR2 FQNNGV. Trimming cost V 0 bases and J 7 bases, with 10 bases left between them. The CDR3: CASSLEGERNSPLHF. DNA of the CDR3: TGTGCCAGCAGCTTAGAAGGAGAGCGGAATTCACCCCTCCACTTT.

J is TRBJ2-2 and V is TRBV9; no reliable D call. Trimming took 3 bases from V and 3 from J, leaving 3 bases between them. The CDR3 is 12 amino acids. Per germline, CDR1 SGDLS and CDR2 YYNGEE. The CDR3 region has the DNA TGTGCCAGCAGCGCAGACACCGGGGAGCTGTTTTTT. It yields the protein CASSADTGELFF.

There are a few counts of this clonotype. This CDR3 reads CAISDPGVPDTQYF. The CDR3 bases are TGTGCCATCAGTGACCCCGGGGTCCCAGATACGCAGTATTTT. V gene TRBV10-3 combines with J gene TRBJ2-3; D perhaps matches TRBD2 (5 bases). This CDR3 is 14 amino acids long. Germline V lookup: CDR1 ENHRY, CDR2 SYGVKD. V was clipped by 3 bases and J by 4 bases, with 11 bases between them.

The chain joins TRBV20-1 to TRBJ2-1; D unresolved. V shed 0 bases and J shed 15 bases, with 12 bases lying between them. The V gene's germline CDR1 is DFQATT and CDR2 SNEGSKA (reference sequence). The CDR3 is 11 residues long. The CDR3 DNA is TGCAGTGCTAGAGATCCGTCCGGCGCGTTCTTC. Protein sequence: CSARDPSGAFF.

This clonotype was observed many times. The V gene is TRBV7-3, the J gene TRBJ2-1; possibly TRBD2 for D (5 bases). This CDR3 region has 15 residues. Trimming removed 5 bases from V and 4 bases from J, with 15 bases in between. The germline CDR1 and CDR2 sequences are SGHTA and FQGTGA. CDR3 bases: TGTGCCAGCAGCCCAGAGGGAAGGCGATACAATGAGCAGTTCTTC. This sequence encodes CASSPEGRRYNEQFF.

This clonotype was seen only a few times. The gene calls are TRBV20-1 and TRBJ2-7; 11 bases fit TRBD2. The junction had 14 bases not matched to a gene; V was cut back by 4 bases and J by 6 bases. The CDR3 totals 16 residues. In germline, CDR1 is DFQATT, CDR2 SNEGSKA (reference sequence). The CDR3 nucleotides are TGCAGTGCTACGAACCCCAATAGCGGGGGGGGCAGCGAGCAGTACTTC. It translates to CSATNPNSGGGSEQYF.

In this sample, this clonotype turned up many times. V is TRBV28 and J is TRBJ2-1, with D hard to call. The V gene lost 1 base and the J gene lost 3 bases, with 7 bases spanning the gap. The CDR3 consists of 14 residues. The germline V gene has CDR1 MDHEN and CDR2 SYDVKM. The CDR3 DNA reads TGTGCCAGCAGTTTATCAGGCAGCTACAATGAGCAGTTCTTC. It translates to CASSLSGSYNEQFF.

This clonotype occurred many times. The chain combines TRBV12-3 or TRBV12-4 with TRBJ2-1, with 12 bases identical to TRBD2. This CDR3 contains 15 residues. Germline trimming cut 5 bases from V and 5 bases from J; bases unmatched to any gene: 4. CDR3: CASSRTSGMNNEQFF. CDR3 bases: TGTGCCAGCAGTCGGACTAGCGGGATGAACAATGAGCAGTTCTTC.

This clonotype was counted many times. J is TRBJ2-7 and V is TRBV11-2, with D perhaps TRBD2 (5 bases). Germline CDR1 reads SGHAT; CDR2 reads FQNNGV. This CDR3 is 14 amino acids long. V lost 3 bases to trimming and J lost 0 bases, with 9 bases between them. In DNA, the CDR3 is TGTGCCAGCAGCTTGGAGGACCTCTCCTACGAGCAGTACTTC. Protein product: CASSLEDLSYEQYF.

In this sample, this clonotype turned up many times. J is TRBJ1-2 and V is TRBV5-1; TRBD1 matches 10 bases. Germline assignment: CDR1 SGHRS and CDR2 YFSETQ. The CDR3 is made up of 18 amino acids. V lost 0 bases and J lost 6; bases outside the gene matches: 14. The CDR3 loop reads CASSLDPRQGAKEDGYTF. The CDR3 DNA reads as TGCGCCAGCAGCTTGGATCCGAGACAGGGGGCGAAGGAGGATGGCTACACCTTC. The entire variable domain, with the rest obtained from reference TRBV5-1 and TRBJ1-2, is as follows: KAGVTQTPRYLIKTRGQQVTLSCSPISGHRSVSWYQQTPGQGLQFLFEYFSETQRNKGNFPGRFSGRQFSNSRSEMNVSTLELGDSALYLCASSLDPRQGAKEDGYTFGSGTRLTVV.

The V gene is TRBV3-1, the J gene TRBJ1-5; maybe TRBD1 (6 bases). V was shortened by 1 base and J by 7 bases, with 14 bases between the two germline ends. CDR3 size: 15 residues. The germline V gene has CDR1 LGHDT and CDR2 YNNKEL (reference sequence). The CDR3 protein is CASSQGDTLRQPQHF. As DNA, the CDR3 is TGTGCCAGCAGCCAAGGGGACACCCTTAGGCAGCCCCAGCATTTT.

This clonotype was seen only a few times. The V and J genes are TRBV7-2 and TRBJ2-7; 13 bases fit TRBD2. CDR1 and CDR2 (germline): SGHTA, FQGNSA. The CDR3 contains 19 residues. V lost 4 bases to trimming and J lost 4 bases; unmatched junction nucleotides: 16. CDR3 nucleotide sequence: TGTGCCAGCAGCTCCCCGCAACTAGCGGGAGGGCCACGGGAATACGAGCAGTACTTC. It codes for CASSSPQLAGGPREYEQYF.

This clonotype has at least ten counts. The V and J genes are TRBV10-2 and TRBJ2-7, with a weak D call TRBD2 (5 bases). The V end lost 0 bases, the J end lost 1 base, and 16 bases lay between the germline ends. The CDR3 is 17 amino acids. Germline CDR1 is WSHSY and CDR2 is SAAADI. CDR3 nucleotides: TGCGCCAGCAGTGAGTCCGGGCAAGCTTGGGAGTCCTACGAGCAGTACTTC. This codes for CASSESGQAWESYEQYF.

Of note for this clonotype: A read error may be the cause here, since a much bigger clone is one base away. The chain has TRBV7-9 and TRBJ2-3; TRBD2 agrees at 10 bases. Germline lookup yields CDR1 SEHNR and CDR2 FQNEAQ (reference sequence). The CDR3 length is 16 residues. The CDR3 region is CASSPPGLATTDMQYF. In nucleotides, the CDR3 is TGTGCCAGCAGCCCTCCGGGACTAGCGACCACAGATATGCAGTATTTT.